Below, 17 T cell receptor beta chains from the same sample are listed, as sequenced in a study of CD4 T cells in relation to SARS-CoV-2 and coronaviruses. Before the COVID-19 pandemic, during about 2010-2018, CD4+ T cells were taken from unexposed donors. The cells were cultured for about ten days before CD4+ T cells were isolated. No cognate antigen is known for these TCRs. This table comes from immunoSEQ multiplex PCR, and its TCRdb copy is limited to in-frame clones, with some not included. The profile shows around 15,000 clones, roughly 85% of them singletons. The sequencing input was CD4+ T cells from PBMCs, cultured in vitro. The receptors come from a human donor in good health.

The genes are TRBV24-1 and TRBJ2-2, with a possible D match to TRBD2 (6 bases). Germline CDR1 KGHDR, CDR2 SFDVKD. This CDR3 region has 18 residues. Between the trimmed V and J ends, which lost 4 bases and 0 bases, there was a span of 17 bases. CDR3: CATSDPASGDTNTGELFF. CDR3 nucleotides: TGTGCCACCAGTGACCCAGCTTCGGGGGATACGAACACCGGGGAGCTGTTTTTT.

The chain couples TRBV9 to TRBJ2-7; 7 nucleotides align to TRBD1. J lost 2 bases, V lost 4 bases, and 6 bases had no gene match. This CDR3 is 14 amino acids long. The V gene's germline CDR1 is SGDLS and CDR2 YYNGEE. CDR3 region: CASSTRTGAYEQYF. The CDR3 nucleotides are TGTGCCAGCAGCACAAGGACAGGCGCCTACGAGCAGTACTTC.

The chain is built from TRBV5-1 and TRBJ2-2; 8 positions agree with TRBD2. The CDR3 runs 14 residues. Germline trimming cut 4 bases from V and 7 bases from J; bases unmatched to any gene: 6. CDR1 and CDR2 from the germline V gene are SGHRS and YFSETQ. CDR3 coding DNA: TGCGCCAGCAGCAAGGGACTAGAGGGCGGGGAGCTGTTTTTT. Amino acid sequence: CASSKGLEGGELFF.

V and J are TRBV5-4 and TRBJ2-5, with D unresolved. The V gene lost 0 bases and the J gene lost 1 base, with 4 bases spanning the gap. CDR3 size: 13 residues. Germline CDR1 and CDR2: SGHNT and YYREEE (reference sequence). The CDR3, as DNA: TGTGCCAGCAGCTTGGGTCTCCAAGAGACCCAGTACTTC. Encoded protein: CASSLGLQETQYF.

This chain uses TRBV7-2 with TRBJ2-1, with 9 bases identical to TRBD2. The CDR3 has 16 amino acids. Germline CDR1 and CDR2: SGHTA and FQGNSA. V was clipped by 1 base and J by 3 bases; unmatched bases: 4. The CDR3 DNA reads as TGTGCCAGCAGCTTAGACGGCGGGAGGGTCTACAATGAGCAGTTCTTC. Protein: CASSLDGGRVYNEQFF.

This chain uses TRBV4-2 with TRBJ1-6; D unclear. The CDR3 covers 17 residues. Germline CDR1 LGHNA, CDR2 YNFKEQ. The V end was cut by 0 bases, the J end by 0 bases, with 9 bases between. Here the CDR3 DNA reads TGTGCCAGCAGCCAAGATTGGGAGAGCTCCTATAATTCACCCCTCCACTTT. Protein product: CASSQDWESSYNSPLHF.

This clone appeared a single time. J is TRBJ2-2 and V is TRBV10-2; tentative D call: TRBD2 (6 bases). The CDR3 is 18 amino acids. From germline, CDR1 is WSHSY and CDR2 SAAADI. Trimming took off 5 bases at V and 6 bases at J, with 25 bases between the two ends. This CDR3 is CASSPGGDGDRSPGELFF. For the CDR3, the DNA is TGCGCCAGCAGTCCCGGAGGGGACGGGGATCGGTCCCCCGGGGAGCTGTTTTTT.

This clone showed up just once. The V call is TRBV9, the J call TRBJ2-5, with a possible D match to TRBD2 (6 bases). CDR1 is SGDLS, CDR2 YYNGEE, per germline. This CDR3 contains 14 residues. Trimming shortened V by 0 bases and J by 3 bases, and 9 bases separated the two germline ends. CDR3 DNA sequence: TGTGCCAGCAGCGTAGCGGAGGGGAAAGAGACCCAGTACTTC. Its protein product is CASSVAEGKETQYF.

The rearrangement uses TRBV4-1 and TRBJ2-5; TRBD2 matches at 7 bases. The CDR3 sequence is 16 residues long. V shed 3 bases and J 3 bases; nucleotides not matched to a gene: 10. Germline CDR1 and CDR2: MGHRA and YSYEKL. CDR3 amino acids: CASSQAGTTTKETQYF. The CDR3 DNA follows: TGCGCCAGCAGCCAGGCCGGGACTACTACTAAAGAGACCCAGTACTTC.

The V call is TRBV19, the J call TRBJ2-3; D unclear. V lost 4 bases, J lost 1 base, and 15 bases lay in between. The CDR3 extends over 16 amino acids. Germline lookup yields CDR1 LNHDA and CDR2 SQIVND (reference sequence). The DNA for the CDR3 is TGTGCCAGTAGTAAGGCAGGAGACTCAGGCACAGATACGCAGTATTTT. This gives the protein CASSKAGDSGTDTQYF.

The chain is built from TRBV6-4 and TRBJ2-1; 7 positions agree with TRBD2. This CDR3 spans 15 amino acids. The J segment lost 3 bases and the V segment lost 6 bases, leaving 8 bases of the junction unmatched. Germline CDR1 reads MRHNA; CDR2 reads SNTAGT. DNA for the CDR3: TGTGCCAGCAGCCGTCTGGCGGGAGACTACAATGAGCAGTTCTTC. This sequence encodes CASSRLAGDYNEQFF.

This clone was seen only a few times. This chain uses TRBV18 with TRBJ1-1, with TRBD1 identical over 8 bases. CDR3 length equals 13 residues. V lost 3 bases, J lost 7 bases, and 4 bases stayed unmatched. The germline gives CDR1 KGHSH, CDR2 LQKENI. The CDR3 DNA reads as TGTGCCAGCTCACCGACGACAGGGGATGAAGCTTTCTTT. This sequence encodes CASSPTTGDEAFF.

The V and J genes are TRBV5-6 and TRBJ1-1; no reliable D call. This CDR3 has 16 amino acids. Between the trimmed V and J ends, which lost 4 bases and 0 bases, there was a span of 16 bases. Germline assignment: CDR1 SGHDT and CDR2 YYEEEE. CDR3 in amino acids: CASSPLQTRLNTEAFF. CDR3 in DNA: TGTGCCAGCAGCCCCCTACAGACTAGGCTGAACACTGAAGCTTTCTTT.

The chain has TRBV6-5 and TRBJ2-1; possibly TRBD1 or TRBD2 for D (5 bases each). The CDR3 has 14 residues. Germline CDR1 and CDR2: MNHEY and SVGAGI. V lost 0 bases and J 4 bases, leaving 7 bases between the germline ends. CDR3 amino acids: CASSYSGGYNEQFF. The CDR3 DNA sequence: TGTGCCAGCAGTTACTCTGGGGGTTACAATGAGCAGTTCTTC.

V and J are TRBV18 and TRBJ2-5; possibly TRBD1 for D (6 bases). CDR3 length: 14 residues. V lost 3 bases, J lost 2 bases, and 10 bases lay in between. Germline CDR1 and CDR2: KGHSH and LQKENI. The CDR3 nucleotides read TGTGCCAGCTCACCCGGGACACTTCAAGAGACCCAGTACTTC. Translated: CASSPGTLQETQYF.

The chain combines TRBV24-1 with TRBJ2-5, with D uncertain. Germline loops: CDR1 KGHDR, CDR2 SFDVKD. The ends were cut back, 3 bases at V and 4 bases at J, with 2 bases in the middle. This CDR3 has 11 amino acids. In nucleotides, the CDR3 is TGTGCCACCAGTGATACAGAGACCCAGTACTTC. Protein: CATSDTETQYF.

The chain uses TRBV5-1 and TRBJ2-3; 13 positions match TRBD2. This CDR3 is 16 amino acids long. The trim removed 3 bases at V and 5 bases at J, leaving 6 bases unmatched. Germline V gives CDR1 SGHRS, CDR2 YFSETQ. The CDR3 bases are TGCGCCAGCAGCTCCGGACTAGCGGGAGACATAGATACGCAGTATTTT. Protein: CASSSGLAGDIDTQYF.